The 7 T cell receptor beta chains below come from one sample, sequenced in a study of T cells after yellow fever vaccination (dated by TCRdb to the late 2010s). The library was generated by 5' RACE. Sequencing instrument: Illumina NovaSeq 6000. TCRdb handled the public reads itself, with Q25 trimming in fastp and clone calling in MiXCR, and kept productive beta chains. Each CDR3 protein gets just one entry, which takes the most common genes and DNA from the rows behind it. The sample records about 300,000 distinct CDR3 sequences, 7.5% to 9.5% of which are singletons. Clones ranked in the top ten supply approximately 3.5% of the sample. The sample's treatment or condition label, decoded: live attenuated yellow fever vaccine strain. The specimen was CD4+ T cells sorted from PBMCs, collected 5 days after the yellow fever booster vaccination. The source is a young man who received the YFV17D yellow fever vaccine.

This clonotype was detected only a few times. The chain recombines TRBV7-2 with TRBJ1-4; D perhaps matches TRBD1 (5 bases). This CDR3 has 13 amino acids. The V gene lost 6 bases and the J gene lost 7 bases, with 12 bases spanning the gap. Germline-derived CDR1 and CDR2 are SGHTA and FQGNSA. In DNA, the CDR3 is TGTGCCAGCAGTTCTGACGGGGGTGAAAAACTGTTTTTT. Translated, it gives CASSSDGGEKLFF.

V gene TRBV9 combines with J gene TRBJ1-5, with 8 bases matching TRBD1. The CDR3 runs 14 residues. In germline, CDR1 is SGDLS, CDR2 YYNGEE. J was trimmed by 0 bases and V by 7 bases; bases with no gene match: 3. CDR3 in amino acids: CASGTGNSNQPQHF. In nucleotides, the CDR3 is TGTGCCAGCGGGACAGGCAATAGCAATCAGCCCCAGCATTTT.

This clonotype was picked up a small number of times. This chain joins TRBV10-3 and TRBJ2-2, with 11 bases matching TRBD2. This CDR3 is built from 18 residues. Trimming cost V 2 bases and J 5 bases; bases outside gene matches: 10. Germline lookup yields CDR1 ENHRY and CDR2 SYGVKD. The CDR3 DNA follows: TGTGCCATCAGTGAGCCGATAGCGGGGGGGCCGCGGACCGGGGAGCTGTTTTTT. Translating it yields CAISEPIAGGPRTGELFF.

In its sample, this clonotype was seen many times. The gene calls are TRBV5-1 and TRBJ1-5; a weak D match, TRBD1 (5 bases). Between the trimmed V and J ends, which lost 4 bases and 7 bases, there was a span of 21 bases. The CDR3 is made up of 16 amino acids. CDR1 SGHRS and CDR2 YFSETQ come from the germline V gene. The CDR3 nucleotides are TGCGCCAGCAGCGCGGAATATCCCAGGGTAGACCAGCCCCAGCATTTT. Translating gives CASSAEYPRVDQPQHF.

The chain couples TRBV7-9 to TRBJ1-1, with unresolved D. CDR3 length equals 13 residues. Germline CDR1 and CDR2: SEHNR and FQNEAQ (reference sequence). Trimming shortened V by 7 bases and J by 1 base, and 10 bases separated the two germline ends. The chain's CDR3 is CASTLRANTEAFF. CDR3 sequence (DNA): TGTGCCAGCACCCTTAGGGCGAACACTGAAGCTTTCTTT. Supplemented by reference TRBV7-9 and TRBJ1-1, the full variable domain reads DTGVSQNPRHKITKRGQNVTFRCDPISEHNRLYWYRQTLGQGPEFLTYFQNEAQLEKSRLLSDRFSAERPKGSFSTLEIQRTEQGDSAMYLCASTLRANTEAFFGQGTRLTVV.

At least ten counts were recorded for this clonotype. The J gene is TRBJ2-3, the V gene TRBV5-1; TRBD2 agrees at 9 bases. The V segment lost 5 bases and the J segment 1 base; nucleotides outside the gene matches: 11. Germline loops: CDR1 SGHRS, CDR2 YFSETQ. CDR3 length equals 17 residues. Written as DNA, the CDR3 is TGCGCCAGCAGTGCGGGTATAGCGGGGGCCGGCACAGATACGCAGTATTTT. The encoded protein is CASSAGIAGAGTDTQYF.

This clonotype came up a few times. The chain links TRBV9 to TRBJ2-7, with 7 bases identical to TRBD1. CDR1 is SGDLS and CDR2 is YYNGEE in the germline V gene. J lost 2 bases, V lost 1 base, and 3 bases had no gene match. The CDR3 spans 14 residues. The CDR3 region is CASSVRQGPYEQYF. The CDR3 bases are TGTGCCAGCAGCGTACGACAGGGCCCCTACGAGCAGTACTTC. Supplemented by reference TRBV9 and TRBJ2-7, the full variable domain reads DSGVTQTPKHLITATGQRVTLRCSPRSGDLSVYWYQQSLDQGLQFLIQYYNGEERAKGNILERFSAQQFPDLHSELNLSSLELGDSALYFCASSVRQGPYEQYFGPGTRLTVT.